The next 11 T cell receptor beta chains were all read from a single sample in a study of cytomegalovirus exposure and HLA in healthy donors. The PCR had 60 Vbeta and 13 Jbeta primers. Data came from immunoSEQ multiplex PCR; TCRdb stores just in-frame clones and leaves some out. In the table there are roughly 180,000 clones, around 79% of which are singletons. The material sequenced was PBMCs. These TCRs come from a girl between 5 and 17 years old in good health and CMV-seropositive.

The chain has TRBV4-3 and TRBJ2-5; 9 bases are shared with TRBD2. The end of the DNA is better explained by TRBJ2-7, so the J call may be wrong. The germline gives CDR1 LGHNA, CDR2 YSLEER. This CDR3 region has 16 residues. The CDR3 region is CASSQDGGLAKDEQYF. The DNA of the CDR3 is TGCGCCAGCAGCCAAGATGGGGGACTAGCTAAGGACGAGCAGTACTTC.

The chain joins TRBV7-8 to TRBJ1-1; 7 nucleotides match TRBD1. Germline V gives CDR1 SGHVS, CDR2 FQNEAQ. V was clipped by 5 bases and J by 4 bases; unmatched bases: 13. CDR3 length equals 16 residues. The CDR3 sequence: CASSPDRERSGTEAFF. The CDR3 DNA reads TGTGCCAGCAGCCCAGACAGGGAGAGATCGGGCACTGAAGCTTTCTTT.

J is TRBJ2-7 and V is TRBV5-1, with D unresolved. Germline V gives CDR1 SGHRS, CDR2 YFSETQ. This CDR3 region has 13 residues. V was shortened by 4 bases and J by 3 bases, with 11 bases between the two germline ends. Written as DNA, the CDR3 is TGCGCCAGCAGCCGAACCCAGAACTACGAGCAGTACTTC. Protein product: CASSRTQNYEQYF.

The chain joins TRBV9 to TRBJ2-1; possible D gene TRBD2, 6 bases. V lost 3 bases and J lost 3, with 16 bases in between. The CDR3 covers 16 residues. CDR1 is SGDLS and CDR2 is YYNGEE in the germline V gene. DNA for the CDR3: TGTGCCAGCAGCGCCGCGGCGGGGCCGAACTACAATGAGCAGTTCTTC. Translated, it gives CASSAAAGPNYNEQFF.

The chain carries TRBV4-3 and TRBJ2-5; D perhaps matches TRBD1 (6 bases). The V gene's germline CDR1 is LGHNA and CDR2 YSLEER. Between the trimmed V and J ends, which lost 3 bases and 5 bases, there was a span of 16 bases. This CDR3 has 15 amino acids. CDR3 protein: CASSQTSGVGETQYF. The CDR3, as DNA: TGCGCCAGCAGCCAGACTTCAGGGGTCGGGGAGACCCAGTACTTC.

This CDR3 is CASSKDWGSYEQYF. The CDR3 coding sequence is TGTGCCAGCAGTAAGGACTGGGGCTCCTACGAGCAGTACTTC. The chain employs TRBV25-1 and TRBJ2-7; D is possibly TRBD2 (5 bases). This CDR3 is 14 amino acids long. V was clipped by 5 bases and J by 0 bases, with 11 bases between them. Germline CDR1 and CDR2: MGHDK and SYGVNS.

The chain carries TRBV7-6 and TRBJ2-3, with TRBD2 identical over 7 bases. The V segment lost 1 base and the J segment 0 bases; nucleotides outside the gene matches: 4. The CDR3 runs 16 residues. Per germline, CDR1 SGHVS and CDR2 FNYEAQ. In DNA form, the CDR3 reads TGTGCCAGCAGCTTAGGGGGGGGACTTAGCACAGATACGCAGTATTTT. Translation gives CASSLGGGLSTDTQYF.

This clone appeared a single time. The chain recombines TRBV9 with TRBJ1-2; 9 nucleotides align to TRBD1. Germline CDR1 SGDLS, CDR2 YYNGEE. The CDR3 length is 14 residues. V was pared by 3 bases and J by 5 bases, with 5 bases of the junction left unmatched. Here the CDR3 DNA reads TGTGCCAGCAGCGGGGACAGGGATGGGTATGGCTACACCTTC. This codes for CASSGDRDGYGYTF. The whole variable domain, remainder taken from reference TRBV9 and TRBJ1-2, is DSGVTQTPKHLITATGQRVTLRCSPRSGDLSVYWYQQSLDQGLQFLIQYYNGEERAKGNILERFSAQQFPDLHSELNLSSLELGDSALYFCASSGDRDGYGYTFGSGTRLTVV.

The chain is built from TRBV4-1 and TRBJ1-3, with D unresolved. This CDR3 is built from 15 residues. The V end lost 1 base, the J end lost 2 bases, and 9 bases lay between the germline ends. CDR1 is MGHRA, CDR2 YSYEKL, per germline. Written as DNA, the CDR3 is TGCGCCAGCAGCCAAGCGGGCGGGGCTGGAAACACCATATATTTT. Its translation is CASSQAGGAGNTIYF.

CDR3 DNA sequence: TGTGCCAGTATGCCGGGGACACTATATGGCTACACCTTC. Translation: CASMPGTLYGYTF. The genes are TRBV19 and TRBJ1-2; TRBD1 might be the D (6 bases). Germline V gene lookup returns CDR1 LNHDA and CDR2 SQIVND (reference sequence). Between the trimmed V and J ends, which lost 7 bases and 5 bases, there was a span of 14 bases. CDR3 size: 13 residues.

The chain has TRBV6-4 and TRBJ2-1; D may be TRBD2 (7 bases). V shed 0 bases and J shed 5 bases, with 11 bases lying between them. The CDR3 sequence is 15 residues long. Germline V gives CDR1 MRHNA, CDR2 SNTAGT. CDR3 protein: CASSDSTGGNNEQFF. CDR3 nucleotide sequence: TGTGCCAGCAGTGACTCGACGGGGGGCAACAATGAGCAGTTCTTC.